Following are 29 T cell receptor beta chains from one sample sequenced in a study of blood T cell repertoires in COVID-19. Some clones are missing from TCRdb's copy, which holds only in-frame ones; the method was immunoSEQ multiplex PCR. The sample has about 76,000 clones; about 82% are singletons. What was sequenced was peripheral blood. The receptors stem from a woman aged 55-69 years with acute or convalescent COVID-19.

This clone was detected a few times. Additional DNA sequences in this sample encode the identical CDR3. The chain recombines TRBV10-2 with TRBJ2-5, with D possibly being TRBD1 (6 bases). CDR3 length: 15 amino acids. The ends were cut back, 0 bases at V and 3 bases at J, with 11 bases in the middle. The germline gives CDR1 WSHSY, CDR2 SAAADI. For the CDR3, the DNA is TGCGCCAGCAGTGAGTCCGCGGCAGGGGAAGAGACCCAGTACTTC. As protein: CASSESAAGEETQYF.

The rearrangement joins TRBV6-6 to TRBJ1-3; 9 nucleotides match TRBD1. Germline V CDR1 and CDR2: MNHNY, SVGAGI (reference sequence). The J segment lost 3 bases and the V segment lost 5 bases, leaving 8 bases of the junction unmatched. CDR3 length: 16 amino acids. CDR3: CASSRLQGASGNTIYF. DNA for the CDR3: TGTGCCAGCAGTCGATTACAGGGGGCAAGTGGAAACACCATATATTTT.

V and J are TRBV7-2 and TRBJ1-5, with no clear D. The V end lost 1 base, the J end lost 4 bases, and 11 bases lay between the germline ends. The CDR3 is made up of 15 amino acids. Germline CDR1 and CDR2: SGHTA and FQGNSA. The DNA of the CDR3 is TGTGCCAGCAGCTTAGGGAGCGGCTCAAATCAGCCCCAGCATTTT. Translating gives CASSLGSGSNQPQHF. The whole variable domain, filled in from reference TRBV7-2 and TRBJ1-5, reads GAGVSQSPSNKVTEKGKDVELRCDPISGHTALYWYRQSLGQGLEFLIYFQGNSAPDKSGLPSDRFSAERTGGSVSTLTIQRTQQEDSAVYLCASSLGSGSNQPQHFGDGTRLSIL.

J is TRBJ1-2 and V is TRBV7-9, with 7 bases matching TRBD1. CDR1 and CDR2 from the germline V gene are SEHNR and FQNEAQ (reference sequence). The CDR3 is 13 residues long. The J segment lost 4 bases and the V segment lost 3 bases, leaving 2 bases of the junction unmatched. As DNA, the CDR3 is TGTGCCAGCAGCTTGGGACAGTCCTATGGCTACACCTTC. Its protein is CASSLGQSYGYTF.

The rearrangement links TRBV6-5 to TRBJ1-5; weak D call: TRBD1 (5 bases). Germline V gene lookup returns CDR1 MNHEY and CDR2 SVGAGI. This CDR3 has 13 amino acids. Trimming took 6 bases from V and 4 from J, leaving 10 bases between them. CDR3 sequence reads: CASRDRINQPQHF. The CDR3 DNA reads TGTGCCAGCAGAGACAGAATAAATCAGCCCCAGCATTTT.

The rearrangement joins TRBV9 to TRBJ2-6, with 8 positions matching TRBD1. The CDR3 extends over 17 amino acids. Germline CDR1 is SGDLS and CDR2 is YYNGEE. V lost 4 bases to trimming and J lost 4 bases; unmatched junction nucleotides: 10. The CDR3 reads CASSLLNRGNGANVLTF. CDR3 coding DNA: TGTGCCAGCAGCCTATTAAACAGGGGGAACGGGGCCAACGTCCTGACTTTC.

The J gene is TRBJ2-5, the V gene TRBV5-1; 9 bases map to TRBD1. Germline CDR1 and CDR2: SGHRS and YFSETQ. Trimming cost V 4 bases and J 3 bases; bases outside gene matches: 4. This CDR3 spans 14 amino acids. CDR3 protein: CASSGGTGKETQYF. CDR3 coding DNA: TGCGCCAGCAGCGGAGGGACAGGGAAAGAGACCCAGTACTTC.

This rearrangement joins TRBV21-1 to TRBJ1-1. TRBV21-1 corresponds to a pseudogene. The CDR3 sequence is 17 residues long. The CDR3 sequence: CASSKDHVEGVKTEAFF. Written as DNA, the CDR3 is TGTGCCAGCAGCAAAGATCACGTGGAGGGAGTAAAGACTGAAGCTTTCTTT.

The V and J genes are TRBV4-1 and TRBJ2-5; the D gene is possibly TRBD2 (7 bases). The germline V and J ends were trimmed by 4 bases and 3 bases, with 15 bases remaining between them. CDR1 and CDR2 (germline): MGHRA, YSYEKL. This CDR3 comprises 15 residues. CDR3 in amino acids: CASSLGGLKKETQYF. In nucleotides, the CDR3 is TGCGCCAGCAGCCTCGGGGGGCTTAAGAAAGAGACCCAGTACTTC.

This clone was detected a few times. V is TRBV2 and J is TRBJ1-1; D is uncertain. The CDR3 extends over 13 amino acids. V lost 4 bases and J lost 1, with 7 bases in between. Germline CDR1 is SNHLY and CDR2 is FYNNEI. The chain's CDR3 is CASSVSSNTEAFF. The DNA of the CDR3 is TGTGCCAGCAGTGTCTCCTCGAACACTGAAGCTTTCTTT. Full variable domain (rest looked up from reference TRBV2 and TRBJ1-1): EPEVTQTPSHQVTQMGQEVILRCVPISNHLYFYWYRQILGQKVEFLVSFYNNEISEKSEIFDDQFSVERPDGSNFTLKIRSTKLEDSAMYFCASSVSSNTEAFFGQGTRLTVV.

This chain uses TRBV3-1 (or the pseudogene TRBV3-2) with TRBJ1-3; 8 bases are a match to TRBD1. Germline assignment: CDR1 LGHDT and CDR2 YNNKEL (reference sequence). CDR3 size: 15 residues. Trimming at V came to 0 bases and at J to 12 bases, leaving 10 bases not matched to a gene. The CDR3 is CASSQESRTGGVIYF. DNA for the CDR3: TGTGCCAGCAGCCAAGAATCCCGCACAGGGGGGGTCATATATTTT.

This sequence joins TRBV12-3 or TRBV12-4 and TRBJ2-2; D is unresolved. With 7 bases removed from V and 1 base from J, the gap between germline ends came to 7 bases. The CDR3 totals 13 residues. DNA of the CDR3: TGTGCCAGCACCCCGAGGAACACCGGGGAGCTGTTTTTT. It encodes CASTPRNTGELFF.

Concerning this clone itself: Possible read error: a much larger clone is one base away. The chain has TRBV6-5 and TRBJ1-1, with D possibly matching TRBD1 (6 bases). Germline assignment: CDR1 MNHEY and CDR2 SVGAGI. The CDR3 contains 14 residues. Trimming removed 2 bases at V and 1 base at J, with 8 bases between. Here the CDR3 DNA reads TGTGCCAGCAGTTACGGGACACCGAACACTGAAGCTTTCTTT. It codes for CASSYGTPNTEAFF.

V usage is TRBV3-1 (or the pseudogene TRBV3-2) and J usage is TRBJ1-4; weak D call: TRBD1 (5 bases). Trimming left V 0 bases short and J 5 bases short, with 13 bases between. The germline V gene has CDR1 LGHDT and CDR2 YNNKEL (reference sequence). CDR3 length: 16 amino acids. The CDR3 here is CASSQDLGLTNEKLFF. The DNA of the CDR3 is TGTGCCAGCAGCCAAGATTTGGGACTGACAAATGAAAAACTGTTTTTT.

This chain uses TRBV18 with TRBJ1-2; perhaps TRBD1 as D (5 bases). Trimming took 6 bases from V and 8 from J, leaving 19 bases between them. CDR3 length: 14 amino acids. Germline CDR1 is KGHSH and CDR2 is LQKENI. The CDR3 sequence: CASSPAGPRGGYTF. In DNA, the CDR3 is TGTGCCAGCTCTCCTGCGGGACCCCGGGGAGGCTACACCTTC.

The V and J genes are TRBV10-3 and TRBJ2-3, with 7 positions matching TRBD2. The CDR3 covers 13 residues. Germline V gene data show CDR1 as ENHRY and CDR2 as SYGVKD. V trimming: 6 bases; J trimming: 5 bases; junction bases outside the gene matches: 5. The CDR3 region is CAIRGREGDTQYF. DNA of the CDR3: TGTGCCATCAGAGGCAGGGAGGGAGATACGCAGTATTTT.

V usage is TRBV5-1 and J usage is TRBJ2-5; 7 bases align to TRBD1. V was pared by 1 base and J by 4 bases, with 10 bases of the junction left unmatched. Germline CDR1 SGHRS, CDR2 YFSETQ. The CDR3 runs 16 residues. CDR3 sequence reads: CASSLSLDRIRETQYF. The CDR3 coding sequence is TGCGCCAGCAGCTTGAGTCTGGACAGGATAAGAGAGACCCAGTACTTC.

This clone has more than one count but fewer than ten. This chain connects TRBV4-1 to TRBJ1-1; 8 bases line up with TRBD1. V lost 4 bases and J lost 7; bases outside the gene matches: 5. This CDR3 has 13 residues. Germline-derived CDR1 and CDR2 are MGHRA and YSYEKL. Here the CDR3 DNA reads TGCGCCAGCAGCCTCAGGGGGCGGGATGAAGCTTTCTTT. Its translation is CASSLRGRDEAFF.

This clone came up a few times. The V and J genes are TRBV10-3 and TRBJ1-5; D not resolved. The germline V gene encodes CDR1 ENHRY and CDR2 SYGVKD. The CDR3 is made up of 15 amino acids. V was pared by 2 bases and J by 2 bases, with 10 bases between. CDR3 nucleotides: TGTGCCATCAGTGAGCAGGAAGTCGGCAATCAGCCCCAGCATTTT. Residues: CAISEQEVGNQPQHF.

This chain connects TRBV5-4 to TRBJ2-3; no firm D call. The CDR3 is made up of 13 amino acids. In germline, CDR1 is SGHNT, CDR2 YYREEE (reference sequence). V was clipped by 0 bases and J by 3 bases, with 5 bases between them. The CDR3 loop reads CASSLAVTDTQYF. CDR3 DNA: TGTGCCAGCAGCTTGGCGGTAACAGATACGCAGTATTTT. Full variable domain (remainder filled in from reference TRBV5-4 and TRBJ2-3): ETGVTQSPTHLIKTRGQQVTLRCSSQSGHNTVSWYQQALGQGPQFIFQYYREEENGRGNFPPRFSGLQFPNYSSELNVNALELDDSALYLCASSLAVTDTQYFGPGTRLTVL.

V is TRBV24-1 and J is TRBJ1-4, with unresolved D. Germline V CDR1 and CDR2: KGHDR, SFDVKD. Deletions cut 9 bases from V and 5 bases from J, with 21 bases between. This CDR3 contains 16 residues. CDR3 DNA sequence: TGTGCCACCCTAGAAGGTTACCGTCGCAGCAATGAAAAACTGTTTTTT. Translating it yields CATLEGYRRSNEKLFF.

The rearrangement links TRBV19 to TRBJ1-2; 7 bases are a match to TRBD1. The CDR3 covers 14 residues. Looked up from germline, CDR1 is LNHDA and CDR2 is SQIVND (reference sequence). With 3 bases clipped from V and 2 bases from J, the junction kept 3 bases outside the gene matches. Here the CDR3 DNA reads TGTGCCAGTAGTATCCCGACAGGGAACTATGGCTACACCTTC. Its protein is CASSIPTGNYGYTF.

This sequence joins TRBV3-1 (or the pseudogene TRBV3-2) and TRBJ1-2; 8 positions match TRBD1. CDR1 and CDR2 (germline): LGHDT, YNNKEL (reference sequence). The ends lost 5 bases at V and 3 bases at J; junction bases unmatched: 5. The CDR3 spans 14 residues. The CDR3 DNA reads as TGTGCCAGCAGCTCCGGACAGGGAGACTATGGCTACACCTTC. Translating it yields CASSSGQGDYGYTF.

The V gene is TRBV7-2, the J gene TRBJ1-6; maybe TRBD1 (6 bases). Germline loops: CDR1 SGHTA, CDR2 FQGNSA. The germline V and J ends were trimmed by 1 base and 11 bases, with 12 bases remaining between them. This CDR3 is built from 14 residues. In nucleotides, the CDR3 is TGTGCCAGCAGCTTAGGCAGGGGAGAGACACCCCTCCACTTT. It codes for CASSLGRGETPLHF. Together with reference TRBV7-2 and TRBJ1-6, the CDR3 gives the full variable domain: GAGVSQSPSNKVTEKGKDVELRCDPISGHTALYWYRQSLGQGLEFLIYFQGNSAPDKSGLPSDRFSAERTGGSVSTLTIQRTQQEDSAVYLCASSLGRGETPLHFGNGTRLTVT.

The chain employs TRBV6-5 and TRBJ2-2; 7 nucleotides align to TRBD1. This CDR3 has 15 amino acids. CDR1 and CDR2 from the germline V gene are MNHEY and SVGAGI. Trimming cost V 2 bases and J 5 bases; bases outside gene matches: 5. The CDR3 region is CASSYEGAWTGELFF. CDR3 nucleotide sequence: TGTGCCAGCAGTTACGAGGGGGCTTGGACCGGGGAGCTGTTTTTT.

V gene TRBV6-6 combines with J gene TRBJ2-5, with a weak D call TRBD2 (6 bases). Per the germline V gene, CDR1 is MNHNY and CDR2 is SVGAGI (reference sequence). The CDR3 runs to 15 residues. V lost 4 bases, J lost 2 bases, and 14 bases lay in between. The chain's CDR3 is CASSSPGLQQETQYF. For the CDR3, the DNA is TGTGCCAGCAGTTCACCGGGACTTCAGCAAGAGACCCAGTACTTC.

The chain carries TRBV19 and TRBJ1-1; D gene unclear. This CDR3 has 12 residues. The germline gives CDR1 LNHDA, CDR2 SQIVND (reference sequence). The V gene lost 0 bases and the J gene lost 10 bases, with 9 bases spanning the gap. Written as DNA, the CDR3 is TGTGCCAGTAGTATAGAGGGTCGGGGAGCTTTCTTT. Residues: CASSIEGRGAFF.

The gene calls are TRBV9 and TRBJ1-1; D not certain. V lost 0 bases to trimming and J lost 0 bases, with 9 bases between them. The germline V gene encodes CDR1 SGDLS and CDR2 YYNGEE. This CDR3 comprises 15 residues. CDR3 nucleotide sequence: TGTGCCAGCAGCGTAGCTATTGACTTGAACACTGAAGCTTTCTTT. It is translated as CASSVAIDLNTEAFF.

This clone was seen just once. The chain uses TRBV2 and TRBJ1-4; D may be TRBD1 (6 bases). This CDR3 is 18 amino acids long. Trimming removed 7 bases at V and 5 bases at J, with 26 bases between. Germline CDR1 SNHLY, CDR2 FYNNEI. The chain's CDR3 is CASTIWTATRNDNEKLFF. The CDR3 coding sequence is TGTGCCAGCACCATATGGACAGCAACCCGGAACGACAATGAAAAACTGTTTTTT.